These T cell receptor beta chains were read from a single sample in a study of blood T cells in healthy people across ages. TCRdb ran MiXCR on the 5' RACE reads and lists one entry per CDR3 protein. The sample records about 620,000 distinct CDR3 sequences, 20% to 25% being singletons. Sequences were obtained from blood. The receptors come from a man between 65 and 80 years old in good health. CDR3s include the opening cysteine and the closing phenylalanine or tryptophan. Fields, in order: D gene, clone size, V gene, J gene, CDR3 protein, CDR3 DNA. The D gene is left open where the match is weak. Size is stated for part of the rows, as once, few or many counts, or as a class when the clone is expanded.

d_call: TRBD2; clone_size: many; v_call: TRBV6-2/TRBV6-3; j_call: TRBJ2-2; cdr3_aa: CASSYVTGRPPGELFF; cdr3_nt: TGTGCCAGCAGTTACGTTACCGGGAGGCCCCCCGGGGAGCTGTTTTTT
d_call: -; clone_size: few; v_call: TRBV20-1; j_call: TRBJ2-2; cdr3_aa: CSATLGVGELFF; cdr3_nt: TGCAGTGCTACTTTAGGGGTCGGGGAGCTGTTTTTT
d_call: -; clone_size: -; v_call: TRBV6-2/TRBV6-3; j_call: TRBJ1-5; cdr3_aa: CATALEAFMPQHF; cdr3_nt: TGTGCCACCGCCTTGGAGGCATTTATGCCCCAGCATTTT
d_call: -; clone_size: few; v_call: TRBV12-3/TRBV12-4; j_call: TRBJ1-2; cdr3_aa: CASRTTGRDGYTF; cdr3_nt: TGTGCCAGCAGGACGACAGGCCGAGATGGCTACACCTTC
d_call: -; clone_size: -; v_call: TRBV5-1; j_call: TRBJ1-1; cdr3_aa: CASSLVGGGSEAFF; cdr3_nt: TGCGCCAGCAGCTTGGTGGGGGGCGGGTCTGAAGCTTTCTTT
d_call: TRBD1; clone_size: -; v_call: TRBV7-2; j_call: TRBJ2-7; cdr3_aa: CASSAGQGPREQYF; cdr3_nt: TGTGCCAGCAGCGCGGGACAGGGCCCTCGCGAGCAGTACTTC
d_call: TRBD2; clone_size: -; v_call: TRBV9; j_call: TRBJ2-1; cdr3_aa: CTSSVSAMRESSYNEQFF; cdr3_nt: TGTACCAGCAGCGTTTCGGCTATGCGGGAGAGCTCCTACAATGAGCAGTTCTTC
d_call: -; clone_size: -; v_call: TRBV4-1; j_call: TRBJ1-6; cdr3_aa: CASSQDPGKYNSPLHF; cdr3_nt: TGCGCCAGCAGCCAAGACCCAGGGAAGTATAATTCACCCCTCCACTTT
d_call: -; clone_size: few; v_call: TRBV6-6; j_call: TRBJ2-1; cdr3_aa: CASSSDRVTYNEQFF; cdr3_nt: TGTGCCAGCAGTTCCGACAGAGTCACCTACAATGAGCAGTTCTTC
d_call: TRBD2; clone_size: few; v_call: TRBV14; j_call: TRBJ2-2; cdr3_aa: CASSHRTSGLNTGELFF; cdr3_nt: TGTGCCAGCAGCCACCGGACTAGCGGACTAAACACCGGGGAGCTGTTTTTT
d_call: -; clone_size: -; v_call: TRBV5-4; j_call: TRBJ2-5; cdr3_aa: CASSVDNRVGETQYF; cdr3_nt: TGTGCCAGCAGCGTAGACAACAGGGTTGGAGAGACCCAGTACTTC
d_call: -; clone_size: many; v_call: TRBV29-1; j_call: TRBJ2-4; cdr3_aa: CSAEQGIIQYF; cdr3_nt: TGCAGCGCTGAACAGGGTATCATTCAGTACTTC
d_call: TRBD1; clone_size: -; v_call: TRBV20-1; j_call: TRBJ1-1; cdr3_aa: CSATKGQGVPEAFF; cdr3_nt: TGCAGTGCTACAAAGGGACAGGGGGTCCCTGAAGCTTTCTTT
d_call: -; clone_size: -; v_call: TRBV12-3/TRBV12-4; j_call: TRBJ2-2; cdr3_aa: CASSPLVVTGELFF; cdr3_nt: TGTGCCAGCAGCCCATTGGTCGTCACCGGGGAGCTGTTTTTT
d_call: TRBD1; clone_size: -; v_call: TRBV10-3; j_call: TRBJ1-1; cdr3_aa: CATVGQTNTEAFF; cdr3_nt: TGTGCCACGGTGGGACAGACGAACACTGAAGCTTTCTTT
d_call: -; clone_size: -; v_call: TRBV5-5; j_call: TRBJ1-2; cdr3_aa: CASSSGHGLEGYTF; cdr3_nt: TGTGCCAGCAGCTCTGGACACGGACTGGAAGGCTACACCTTC
d_call: -; clone_size: -; v_call: TRBV18; j_call: TRBJ1-6; cdr3_aa: CASSPPGDTNSPLHF; cdr3_nt: TGTGCCAGCTCACCACCGGGAGACACGAATTCACCCCTCCACTTT
d_call: TRBD2; clone_size: few; v_call: TRBV28; j_call: TRBJ2-3; cdr3_aa: CASSLLGAGKADTQYF; cdr3_nt: TGTGCCAGCAGTTTATTGGGAGCGGGAAAAGCAGATACGCAGTATTTT
d_call: TRBD1; clone_size: -; v_call: TRBV9; j_call: TRBJ2-2; cdr3_aa: CASSGSGTGGGELFF; cdr3_nt: TGTGCCAGCAGCGGCTCCGGGACAGGGGGCGGGGAGCTGTTTTTT
d_call: -; clone_size: -; v_call: TRBV19; j_call: TRBJ2-1; cdr3_aa: CPPGNEQFF; cdr3_nt: TGTCCTCCAGGGAATGAGCAGTTCTTC
d_call: -; clone_size: -; v_call: TRBV28; j_call: TRBJ1-4; cdr3_aa: CASTLRGRSSEKLFF; cdr3_nt: TGTGCCAGCACCTTGCGGGGGCGAAGTTCTGAAAAACTGTTTTTT
d_call: -; clone_size: many; v_call: TRBV3-1; j_call: TRBJ2-7; cdr3_aa: CASSQVNEQYF; cdr3_nt: TGTGCCAGCAGCCAGGTGAACGAGCAGTACTTC
d_call: TRBD1; clone_size: -; v_call: TRBV12-3/TRBV12-4; j_call: TRBJ2-7; cdr3_aa: CASSARTGATYEQYF; cdr3_nt: TGTGCCAGCAGTGCGCGGACAGGGGCGACCTACGAGCAGTACTTC
d_call: -; clone_size: -; v_call: TRBV7-2; j_call: TRBJ2-3; cdr3_aa: CASSFGRKLTDTQYF; cdr3_nt: TGTGCCAGCAGCTTCGGGCGGAAACTTACAGATACGCAGTATTTT
d_call: TRBD2; clone_size: -; v_call: TRBV12-3/TRBV12-4; j_call: TRBJ2-5; cdr3_aa: CASSLLADRVETQYF; cdr3_nt: TGTGCCAGCAGTTTACTAGCGGACCGTGTAGAGACCCAGTACTTC
d_call: TRBD2; clone_size: -; v_call: TRBV29-1; j_call: TRBJ2-5; cdr3_aa: CSVEPSGSGRETQYF; cdr3_nt: TGCAGCGTTGAGCCTAGCGGGAGCGGTCGGGAGACCCAGTACTTC
d_call: -; clone_size: -; v_call: TRBV7-2; j_call: TRBJ2-5; cdr3_aa: CASSLLLAQETQYF; cdr3_nt: TGTGCCAGCAGCTTATTACTAGCTCAAGAGACCCAGTACTTC
d_call: -; clone_size: -; v_call: TRBV5-1; j_call: TRBJ1-3; cdr3_aa: CASSLDYQGRLAGNTIYF; cdr3_nt: TGCGCCAGCAGCTTGGATTACCAGGGTCGTTTGGCTGGAAACACCATATATTTT